This TCR beta chain derives from a study of T cells after yellow fever vaccination. TCRdb reprocessed the 5' RACE reads with MiXCR, giving one entry per CDR3 protein. The table includes roughly 310,000 distinct CDR3 sequences, 8.7% detected once. The V end was cut by 2 bases, the J end by 0 bases, with 4 bases between. Germline CDR1 and CDR2: LNHDA and SQIVND (reference sequence). This CDR3 region has 13 residues. This specimen consisted of PBMCs, obtained on the day of the first yellow fever vaccination. This clonotype was obtained from a man younger than 35 who received the YFV17D yellow fever vaccine. V and J are TRBV19 and TRBJ2-5; D remains ambiguous. This CDR3 reads CASSIRNQETQYF. As DNA, the CDR3 is TGTGCCAGTAGTATACGGAACCAAGAGACCCAGTACTTC.